This passage covers 27 T cell receptor beta chains from one sample sequenced in a study of blood T cell repertoires in COVID-19 (dated by TCRdb to about 2020). Libraries were constructed by the immunoSEQ multiplex PCR assay. The table was pulled from immuneACCESS by TCRdb, which kept in-frame rearrangements only. Such tables lose some clones; where checked, under half of the loss comes from unresolved V genes, and the rest has no known cause. In all, the sample holds about 350,000 clones, and about nine tenths of those were seen once. Approximately 1% of the sample rests with the top ten. Material for sequencing was PBMCs or T cells enriched from blood (not recorded which). The receptors come from a woman aged 25-40 years who had been exposed to COVID-19.

This chain connects TRBV10-3 to TRBJ1-3, with a possible D match to TRBD1 (5 bases). V was cut by 6 bases and J by 4 bases, with 16 bases left in between. Germline V lookup: CDR1 ENHRY, CDR2 SYGVKD. The CDR3 consists of 15 residues. CDR3 residues: CAISALGADGNTIYF. The CDR3 coding sequence is TGTGCCATCAGCGCCCTTGGGGCAGACGGAAACACCATATATTTT.

V and J are TRBV7-6 and TRBJ1-3, with D possibly TRBD1 on 5 matching bases. V lost 0 bases and J 4 bases, leaving 10 bases between the germline ends. The CDR3 is 15 residues long. Germline CDR1 SGHVS, CDR2 FNYEAQ. CDR3 sequence: CASSLAEGPGNTIYF. In DNA form, the CDR3 reads TGTGCCAGCAGCTTAGCGGAGGGGCCCGGAAACACCATATATTTT.

V is TRBV11-2 and J is TRBJ1-2; 11 bases are a match to TRBD1. The germline V gene encodes CDR1 SGHAT and CDR2 FQNNGV. The CDR3 spans 15 residues. Germline trimming cut 7 bases from V and 8 bases from J; bases unmatched to any gene: 12. CDR3 in DNA: TGTGCCAGCACCCAGCTCGGGGACAGGGGGTTAGGCTACACCTTC. This codes for CASTQLGDRGLGYTF.

The genes are TRBV18 and TRBJ1-2; perhaps TRBD1 as D (6 bases). CDR1 KGHSH and CDR2 LQKENI come from the germline V gene. This CDR3 has 16 amino acids. V was trimmed by 1 base and J by 5 bases, leaving 17 bases between them. CDR3 residues: CASSPRTTGLEYGYTF. DNA for the CDR3: TGTGCCAGCTCACCACGTACTACAGGGTTGGAATATGGCTACACCTTC.

This clone has more than one count but fewer than ten. This chain uses TRBV7-6 with TRBJ2-7, with TRBD2 matching 12 bases. From germline, CDR1 is SGHVS and CDR2 FNYEAQ. CDR3 length: 16 amino acids. J lost 1 base, V lost 5 bases, and 6 bases had no gene match. The CDR3 nucleotides read TGTGCCAGCAGCGTCCGACTAGCGGGAGAATCCTACGAGCAGTACTTC. Its translation: CASSVRLAGESYEQYF.

As DNA, the CDR3 is TGTGCCTGTCACGGAGGACAGGCTTCCTACAATGAGCAGTTCTTC. Translated, it gives CACHGGQASYNEQFF. This sequence joins TRBV2 and TRBJ2-1; 7 positions match TRBD1. V shed 11 bases, J shed 1 base, and the junction held 11 bases outside the gene matches. Germline-derived CDR1 and CDR2 are SNHLY and FYNNEI. CDR3 size: 15 residues. Full variable domain (rest looked up from reference TRBV2 and TRBJ2-1): EPEVTQTPSHQVTQMGQEVILRCVPISNHLYFYWYRQILGQKVEFLVSFYNNEISEKSEIFDDQFSVERPDGSNFTLKIRSTKLEDSAMYFCACHGGQASYNEQFFGPGTRLTVL.

J is TRBJ1-4 and V is TRBV5-8, with 8 bases matching TRBD1. The V gene end was trimmed by 4 bases and the J gene end by 8 bases; junction bases not matched to a gene: 10. The CDR3 consists of 15 residues. The germline gives CDR1 SGHTS, CDR2 YDEGEE. Here the CDR3 DNA reads TGTGCCAGCAGCCCCCACCCGGGACAGGTAGAAAAACTGTTTTTT. Amino acid sequence: CASSPHPGQVEKLFF.

Only one count was recorded for this clone. The genes are TRBV7-6 and TRBJ2-1, with TRBD2 identical over 12 bases. Germline assignment: CDR1 SGHVS and CDR2 FNYEAQ. V shed 4 bases and J 14 bases; nucleotides not matched to a gene: 12. This CDR3 has 15 residues. In DNA, the CDR3 is TGTGCCAGCAGCTACCTCGGTCTAGCGGGGGGGGAGGAGTTCTTC. Translated, it gives CASSYLGLAGGEEFF.

The chain links TRBV6-5 to TRBJ1-4, with 9 bases fitting TRBD1. The CDR3 consists of 15 residues. Germline V CDR1 and CDR2: MNHEY, SVGAGI. V dropped 6 bases and J dropped 8; count of bases not matched to a gene: 10. This CDR3 reads CASSPSGTGHEKLFF. The CDR3 DNA follows: TGTGCCAGCAGCCCCTCCGGGACAGGGCACGAAAAACTGTTTTTT.

This sequence joins TRBV2 and TRBJ1-2; unclear D gene. The CDR3 extends over 12 amino acids. Trimming removed 7 bases from V and 4 bases from J, with 10 bases in between. CDR1 and CDR2 (germline): SNHLY, FYNNEI. In DNA, the CDR3 is TGTGCCAGCATAGCGGCCTCCTATGGCTACACCTTC. This codes for CASIAASYGYTF.

The chain carries TRBV27 and TRBJ1-4, with D maybe TRBD1 (6 bases). V was pared by 3 bases and J by 2 bases, with 19 bases between. This CDR3 has 18 amino acids. Germline V gene lookup returns CDR1 MNHEY and CDR2 SMNVEV (reference sequence). The CDR3 DNA sequence: TGTGCCAGCAGTTTTCGGCCGCCCCTAGACAGGACTAATGAAAAACTGTTTTTT. Its protein is CASSFRPPLDRTNEKLFF.

The gene calls are TRBV30 and TRBJ2-4; D perhaps matches TRBD2 (5 bases). V shed 3 bases and J shed 12 bases, with 12 bases lying between them. Per the germline V gene, CDR1 is GTSNPN and CDR2 is SVGIG (reference sequence). The CDR3 is 11 residues long. The chain's CDR3 is CAWSTTINQYF. The CDR3 nucleotides are TGTGCCTGGAGCACGACTATTAATCAGTACTTC. Using reference TRBV30 and TRBJ2-4 for the parts outside the CDR3, the full variable domain is SQTIHQWPATLVQPVGSPLSLECTVEGTSNPNLYWYRQAAGRGLQLLFYSVGIGQISSEVPQNLSASRPQDRQFILSSKKLLLSDSGFYLCAWSTTINQYFGAGTRLSVL.

This chain links TRBV11-3 with TRBJ2-1; 9 nucleotides match TRBD1. The germline V gene has CDR1 SGHNT and CDR2 YENEEA. V lost 3 bases to trimming and J lost 7 bases; unmatched junction nucleotides: 10. This CDR3 has 16 amino acids. In nucleotides, the CDR3 is TGTGCCAGCAGCTTCACAACCGGGACAGGGTCTAATGAGCAGTTCTTC. Encoded protein: CASSFTTGTGSNEQFF.

This chain joins TRBV4-2 and TRBJ1-6, with D possibly TRBD1 on 6 matching bases. CDR1 LGHNA and CDR2 YNFKEQ come from the germline V gene. The CDR3 is 14 amino acids. Trimming took off 4 bases at V and 7 bases at J, with 11 bases between the two ends. The CDR3 region has the DNA TGTGCCAGCAGCCGCCGGGACAAAAATTCACCCCTCCACTTT. Translating it yields CASSRRDKNSPLHF.

The rearrangement joins TRBV5-6 to TRBJ2-7; 7 nucleotides line up with TRBD1. V shed 4 bases and J 5 bases; nucleotides not matched to a gene: 3. Germline lookup yields CDR1 SGHDT and CDR2 YYEEEE. The length of the CDR3 is 12 residues. The CDR3 spells CASSLTGDEQYF. The CDR3 DNA reads as TGTGCCAGCAGCCTAACAGGGGACGAGCAGTACTTC. The variable domain in full, completed from reference TRBV5-6 and TRBJ2-7, reads DAGVTQSPTHLIKTRGQQVTLRCSPKSGHDTVSWYQQALGQGPQFIFQYYEEEERQRGNFPDRFSGHQFPNYSSELNVNALLLGDSALYLCASSLTGDEQYFGPGTRLTVT.

The V call is TRBV2, the J call TRBJ1-5; 10 nucleotides match TRBD1. With V trimmed by 7 bases and J by 2 bases, 5 bases remained unmatched. The CDR3 totals 15 residues. The germline V gene encodes CDR1 SNHLY and CDR2 FYNNEI. The CDR3 sequence: CASTPGQGRNQPQHF. The CDR3 DNA follows: TGTGCCAGCACCCCGGGACAGGGGCGCAATCAGCCCCAGCATTTT.

The CDR3: CASRQGANEKLFF. The CDR3 nucleotides are TGCGCCAGCAGACAGGGAGCTAATGAAAAACTGTTTTTT. The chain uses TRBV5-1 and TRBJ1-4; TRBD1 is a possible D gene (6 bases). V was trimmed by 5 bases and J by 3 bases, leaving 8 bases between them. The CDR3 loop spans 13 amino acids. CDR1 and CDR2 from the germline V gene are SGHRS and YFSETQ.

The V gene is TRBV27, the J gene TRBJ1-6; D is unresolved. V lost 2 bases and J 10 bases, leaving 15 bases between the germline ends. This CDR3 is 15 amino acids long. CDR1 and CDR2 from the germline V gene are MNHEY and SMNVEV (reference sequence). The CDR3 spells CASSLGGEVESPLHF. CDR3 bases: TGTGCCAGCAGTTTAGGTGGCGAGGTTGAATCACCCCTCCACTTT.

The chain employs TRBV19 and TRBJ1-4, with D perhaps matching TRBD1 (5 bases). CDR3 length equals 13 residues. Trimming removed 5 bases at V and 7 bases at J, with 11 bases between. Germline CDR1 reads LNHDA; CDR2 reads SQIVND (reference sequence). The CDR3 loop is CASSGQGGEKLFF. Written as DNA, the CDR3 is TGTGCCAGTAGTGGGCAGGGAGGTGAAAAACTGTTTTTT.

This rearrangement joins TRBV30 to TRBJ1-2; weak D call: TRBD1 (6 bases). Germline V gene lookup returns CDR1 GTSNPN and CDR2 SVGIG (reference sequence). CDR3 length equals 12 residues. Trimming took 1 base from V and 3 from J, leaving 6 bases between them. The CDR3 loop reads CAWSGQDYGYTF. DNA for the CDR3: TGTGCCTGGAGTGGACAGGACTATGGCTACACCTTC.

The chain employs TRBV5-8 and TRBJ2-7; 11 bases are a match to TRBD1. Trimming removed 4 bases from V and 3 bases from J; junction bases left unmatched: 3. This CDR3 region has 14 residues. CDR1 is SGHTS, CDR2 YDEGEE, per germline. The CDR3 reads CASSTGTGGYEQYF. As DNA, the CDR3 is TGTGCCAGCAGCACCGGGACAGGGGGCTACGAGCAGTACTTC. Full variable domain (remainder filled in from reference TRBV5-8 and TRBJ2-7): EAGVTQSPTHLIKTRGQQATLRCSPISGHTSVYWYQQALGLGLQFLLWYDEGEERNRGNFPPRFSGRQFPNYSSELNVNALELEDSALYLCASSTGTGGYEQYFGPGTRLTVT.

This chain links TRBV7-2 with TRBJ1-2; D may be TRBD1 (6 bases). V lost 0 bases, J lost 5 bases, and 13 bases lay in between. Germline assignment: CDR1 SGHTA and CDR2 FQGNSA. The CDR3 runs to 15 residues. CDR3 sequence (DNA): TGTGCCAGCAGCTTAGCGTCCGGGGGGCGGTATGGCTACACCTTC. Translating it yields CASSLASGGRYGYTF. The whole variable domain, filled in from reference TRBV7-2 and TRBJ1-2, reads GAGVSQSPSNKVTEKGKDVELRCDPISGHTALYWYRQSLGQGLEFLIYFQGNSAPDKSGLPSDRFSAERTGGSVSTLTIQRTQQEDSAVYLCASSLASGGRYGYTFGSGTRLTVV.

V is TRBV10-1 and J is TRBJ2-3; 7 bases agree with TRBD1. This CDR3 spans 17 amino acids. The ends lost 2 bases at V and 1 base at J; junction bases unmatched: 9. CDR1 WNHNN and CDR2 SYGVQD come from the germline V gene (reference sequence). The CDR3: CASSETLQGTRTDTQYF. The CDR3 coding sequence is TGCGCCAGCAGTGAGACCTTACAGGGGACCCGCACAGATACGCAGTATTTT.

This sequence joins TRBV6-5 and TRBJ2-7, with D perhaps TRBD1 (6 bases). The CDR3 runs 15 residues. Trimming cost V 2 bases and J 2 bases, with 13 bases left between them. Germline lookup yields CDR1 MNHEY and CDR2 SVGAGI. The CDR3 DNA reads TGTGCCAGCAGTTACGGATCCCGGGACACCTACGAGCAGTACTTC. Its protein product is CASSYGSRDTYEQYF.

The V gene is TRBV27, the J gene TRBJ2-7; 7 nucleotides match TRBD2. The CDR3 loop spans 13 amino acids. The junction had 10 bases not matched to a gene; V was cut back by 11 bases and J by 3 bases. Per germline, CDR1 MNHEY and CDR2 SMNVEV (reference sequence). CDR3 region: CASYGGKYYEQYF. CDR3 in DNA: TGTGCCTCCTACGGGGGGAAGTACTACGAGCAGTACTTC.

This clone was recorded once. The genes are TRBV7-6 and TRBJ2-1; D perhaps matches TRBD2 (5 bases). V shed 2 bases and J shed 2 bases, with 10 bases lying between them. The V gene's germline CDR1 is SGHVS and CDR2 FNYEAQ. The CDR3 length is 15 residues. As DNA, the CDR3 is TGTGCCAGCAGCTTACGGCTAGCCGCCTACAATGAGCAGTTCTTC. It translates to CASSLRLAAYNEQFF.

J is TRBJ2-3 and V is TRBV2, with 11 bases fitting TRBD2. This CDR3 has 18 residues. Germline V gene lookup returns CDR1 SNHLY and CDR2 FYNNEI. The junction had 12 bases not matched to a gene; V was cut back by 5 bases and J by 2 bases. Here the CDR3 reads CASSQSPILAGATDTQYF. The CDR3 bases are TGTGCCAGCAGTCAATCCCCTATACTAGCGGGGGCCACAGATACGCAGTATTTT. Variable domain in full (rest from reference TRBV2 and TRBJ2-3): EPEVTQTPSHQVTQMGQEVILRCVPISNHLYFYWYRQILGQKVEFLVSFYNNEISEKSEIFDDQFSVERPDGSNFTLKIRSTKLEDSAMYFCASSQSPILAGATDTQYFGPGTRLTVL.